The 10 T cell receptor beta chains presented below share a single source sample, sequenced in a study of a mutant IDH1 vaccine in newly diagnosed glioma. Time point here: baseline, week 1 (first vaccination visit). Treatment given: pre-vaccination baseline after standard-of-care therapy. The method was immunoSEQ multiplex PCR; TCRdb's version includes in-frame clones alone and lacks a portion of them. The sample lists roughly 38,000 clones, roughly three quarters occurring once. The input for sequencing was PBMCs, taken from a glioma patient treated with radiotherapy, temozolomide or both. The origin of the receptors is a man aged 40-49 years with glioma. Some clones in this sample may be carry-over from other donors' samples.

The CDR3 DNA follows: TGCGCCAGCAGCCGGGGACTAGCGGGGGGGTACTCCTACGAGCAGTACTTC. Residues: CASSRGLAGGYSYEQYF. The rearrangement joins TRBV5-1 to TRBJ2-7; 16 bases line up with TRBD2. Germline V CDR1 and CDR2: SGHRS, YFSETQ. V lost 4 bases and J lost 0; bases outside the gene matches: 4. The CDR3 runs to 17 residues.

In this sample, this clone turned up a few times. The chain employs TRBV10-2 and TRBJ2-5; 8 bases match TRBD1. V trimming: 3 bases; J trimming: 4 bases; junction bases outside the gene matches: 7. The length of the CDR3 is 15 residues. Germline CDR1 WSHSY, CDR2 SAAADI. Written as DNA, the CDR3 is TGCGCCAGCAGTGAAGGCAGGGGGCATCGAGAGACCCAGTACTTC. This translates into CASSEGRGHRETQYF.

The rearrangement uses TRBV28 and TRBJ1-4, with D unresolved. CDR3 length: 11 residues. Trimming removed 7 bases from V and 5 bases from J, with 5 bases in between. Germline V gives CDR1 MDHEN, CDR2 SYDVKM. The CDR3 region has the DNA TGTGCCAGCATGCAGAATGAAAAACTGTTTTTT. This encodes CASMQNEKLFF.

Within the sample, this clone is medium-sized. CDR3 sequence reads: CASSQVGSGELFF. CDR3 coding DNA: TGTGCCAGCAGCCAAGTTGGTAGCGGGGAGCTGTTTTTT. V usage is TRBV14 and J usage is TRBJ2-2; no clear D gene. The ends were cut back, 1 base at V and 7 bases at J, with 7 bases in the middle. Per germline, CDR1 SGHDN and CDR2 FVKESK. CDR3 size: 13 residues.

V and J are TRBV27 and TRBJ2-7; D ambiguous. Per the germline V gene, CDR1 is MNHEY and CDR2 is SMNVEV (reference sequence). The CDR3 loop spans 12 amino acids. Trimming pared 5 bases from V and 4 bases from J, leaving 9 bases between. This chain's CDR3 is CASSPQGYEQYF. As DNA, the CDR3 is TGTGCCAGCAGTCCCCAAGGATACGAGCAGTACTTC.

This clone was seen just once. The V call is TRBV7-9, the J call TRBJ1-5; TRBD1 matches at 9 bases. V trimming: 3 bases; J trimming: 2 bases; junction bases outside the gene matches: 8. The germline V gene has CDR1 SEHNR and CDR2 FQNEAQ (reference sequence). This CDR3 is 17 amino acids long. The CDR3 region has the DNA TGTGCCAGCAGCTTTCGCATACAGGGGGCGGGCAATCAGCCCCAGCATTTT. Protein sequence: CASSFRIQGAGNQPQHF.

The V and J genes are TRBV5-4 and TRBJ1-1; TRBD1 might be the D (5 bases). Germline V CDR1 and CDR2: SGHNT, YYREEE (reference sequence). The CDR3 loop spans 13 amino acids. V lost 5 bases to trimming and J lost 5 bases, with 13 bases between them. The DNA for the CDR3 is TGTGCCAGCAGTGGGGTACAGGAAACTGAAGCTTTCTTT. It is translated as CASSGVQETEAFF.

The V and J genes are TRBV11-2 and TRBJ2-3, with D tentatively TRBD1 (5 bases). The V and J ends lost 4 bases and 5 bases respectively, with 7 bases between them. The germline V gene encodes CDR1 SGHAT and CDR2 FQNNGV. CDR3 length equals 12 residues. In DNA form, the CDR3 reads TGTGCCAGCAGCTCCCAGGGAGATACGCAGTATTTT. Residues: CASSSQGDTQYF.

This clone was seen a single time. This rearrangement joins TRBV30 to TRBJ2-7; 8 positions agree with TRBD1. Germline CDR1 and CDR2: GTSNPN and SVGIG (reference sequence). The junction had 4 bases not matched to a gene; V was cut back by 6 bases and J by 0 bases. CDR3 size: 13 residues. Here the CDR3 reads CACRDRSSYEQYF. CDR3 DNA sequence: TGTGCCTGCCGGGACAGGAGCTCCTACGAGCAGTACTTC.

CDR3 sequence: CASSFKDRWSGANVLTF. CDR3 nucleotide sequence: TGTGCCAGCAGCTTTAAGGATAGGTGGTCTGGGGCCAACGTCCTGACTTTC. This chain uses TRBV5-6 with TRBJ2-6; D gene unclear. From germline, CDR1 is SGHDT and CDR2 YYEEEE. Trimming took off 2 bases at V and 1 base at J, with 13 bases between the two ends. The CDR3 loop spans 17 amino acids.